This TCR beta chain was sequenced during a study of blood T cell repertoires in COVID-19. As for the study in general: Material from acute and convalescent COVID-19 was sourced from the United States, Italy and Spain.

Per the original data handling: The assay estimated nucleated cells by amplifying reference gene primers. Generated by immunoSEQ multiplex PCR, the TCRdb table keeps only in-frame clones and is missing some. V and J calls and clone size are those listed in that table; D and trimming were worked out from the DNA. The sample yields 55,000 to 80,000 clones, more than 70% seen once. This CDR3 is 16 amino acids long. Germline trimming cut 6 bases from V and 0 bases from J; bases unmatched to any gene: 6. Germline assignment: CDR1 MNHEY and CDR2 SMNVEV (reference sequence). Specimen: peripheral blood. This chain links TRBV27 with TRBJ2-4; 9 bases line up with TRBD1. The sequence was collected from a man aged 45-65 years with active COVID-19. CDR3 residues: CASSPGQGLAKNIQYF. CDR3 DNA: TGTGCCAGCAGCCCCGGACAGGGGCTAGCCAAAAACATTCAGTACTTC.